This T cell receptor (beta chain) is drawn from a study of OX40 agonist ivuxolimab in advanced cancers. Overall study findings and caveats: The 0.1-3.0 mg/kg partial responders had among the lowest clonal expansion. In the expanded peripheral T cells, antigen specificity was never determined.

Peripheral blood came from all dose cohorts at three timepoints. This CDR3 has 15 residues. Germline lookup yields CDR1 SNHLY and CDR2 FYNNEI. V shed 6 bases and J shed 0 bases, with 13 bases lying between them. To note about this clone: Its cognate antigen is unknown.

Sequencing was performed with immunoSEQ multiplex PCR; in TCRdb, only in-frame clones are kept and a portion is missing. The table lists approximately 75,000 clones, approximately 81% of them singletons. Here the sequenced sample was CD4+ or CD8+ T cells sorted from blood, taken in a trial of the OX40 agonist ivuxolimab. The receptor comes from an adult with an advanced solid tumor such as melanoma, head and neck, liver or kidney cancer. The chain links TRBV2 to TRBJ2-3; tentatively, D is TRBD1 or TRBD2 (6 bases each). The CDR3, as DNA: TGTGCCAGCAGCTTACAGGGACTTAGCACAGATACGCAGTATTTT. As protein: CASSLQGLSTDTQYF.